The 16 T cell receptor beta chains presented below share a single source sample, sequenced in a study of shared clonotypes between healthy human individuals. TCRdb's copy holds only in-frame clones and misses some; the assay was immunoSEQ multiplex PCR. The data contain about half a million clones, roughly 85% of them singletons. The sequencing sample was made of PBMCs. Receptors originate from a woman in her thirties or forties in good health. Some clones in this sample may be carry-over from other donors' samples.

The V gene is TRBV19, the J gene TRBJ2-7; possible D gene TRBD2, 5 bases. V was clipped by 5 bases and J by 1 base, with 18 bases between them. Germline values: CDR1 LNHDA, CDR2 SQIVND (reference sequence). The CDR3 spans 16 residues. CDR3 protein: CASSPWAPRRSYEQYF. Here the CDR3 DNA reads TGTGCCAGTAGTCCCTGGGCTCCCCGGAGGTCCTACGAGCAGTACTTC.

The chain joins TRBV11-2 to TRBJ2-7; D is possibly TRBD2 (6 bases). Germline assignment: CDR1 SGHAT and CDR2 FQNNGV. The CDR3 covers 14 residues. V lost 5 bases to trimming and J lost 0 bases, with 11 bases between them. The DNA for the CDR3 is TGTGCCAGCAGCGCGGGACTGATCTCCTACGAGCAGTACTTC. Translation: CASSAGLISYEQYF.

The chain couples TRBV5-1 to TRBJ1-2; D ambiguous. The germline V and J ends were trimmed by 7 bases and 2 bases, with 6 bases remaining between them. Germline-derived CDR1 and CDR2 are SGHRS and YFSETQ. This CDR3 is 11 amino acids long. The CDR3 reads CASGLNYGYTF. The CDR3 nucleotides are TGCGCCAGCGGTCTAAACTATGGCTACACCTTC. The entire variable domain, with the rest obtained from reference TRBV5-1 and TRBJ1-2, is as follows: KAGVTQTPRYLIKTRGQQVTLSCSPISGHRSVSWYQQTPGQGLQFLFEYFSETQRNKGNFPGRFSGRQFSNSRSEMNVSTLELGDSALYLCASGLNYGYTFGSGTRLTVV.

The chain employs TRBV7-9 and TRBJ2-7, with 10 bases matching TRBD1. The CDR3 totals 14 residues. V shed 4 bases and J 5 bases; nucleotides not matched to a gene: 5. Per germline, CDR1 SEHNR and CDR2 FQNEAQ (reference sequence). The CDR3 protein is CASSSGQGEDEQYF. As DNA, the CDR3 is TGTGCCAGCAGCTCTGGACAGGGGGAAGACGAGCAGTACTTC.

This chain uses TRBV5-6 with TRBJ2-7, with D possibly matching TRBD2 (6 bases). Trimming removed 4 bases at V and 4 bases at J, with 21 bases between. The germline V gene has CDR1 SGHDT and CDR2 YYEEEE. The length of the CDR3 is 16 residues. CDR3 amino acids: CASSPSSLGGGYEQYF. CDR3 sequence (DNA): TGTGCCAGCAGCCCCTCCTCGTTGGGAGGCGGGTACGAGCAGTACTTC.

This chain's CDR3 is CASSEVSPTEAFF. CDR3 bases: TGTGCCAGCAGTGAAGTCAGTCCGACTGAAGCTTTCTTT. The chain carries TRBV2 and TRBJ1-1, with D unclear. CDR3 size: 13 residues. The germline gives CDR1 SNHLY, CDR2 FYNNEI. Deletions cut 1 base from V and 5 bases from J, with 8 bases between.

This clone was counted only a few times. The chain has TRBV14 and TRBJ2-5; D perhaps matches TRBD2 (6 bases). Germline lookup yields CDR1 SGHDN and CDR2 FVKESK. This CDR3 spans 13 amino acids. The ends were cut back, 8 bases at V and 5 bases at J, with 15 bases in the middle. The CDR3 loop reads CASSMYGGETQYF. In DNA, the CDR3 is TGTGCCAGCTCCATGTATGGGGGGGAGACCCAGTACTTC. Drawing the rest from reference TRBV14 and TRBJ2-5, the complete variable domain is EAGVTQFPSHSVIEKGQTVTLRCDPISGHDNLYWYRRVMGKEIKFLLHFVKESKQDESGMPNNRFLAERTGGTYSTLKVQPAELEDSGVYFCASSMYGGETQYFGPGTRLLVL.

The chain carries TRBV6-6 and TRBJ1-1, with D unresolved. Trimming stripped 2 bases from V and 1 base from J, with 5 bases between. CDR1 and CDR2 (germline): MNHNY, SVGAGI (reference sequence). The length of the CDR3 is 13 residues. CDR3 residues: CASSYPRNTEAFF. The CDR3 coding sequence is TGTGCCAGCAGTTACCCAAGGAACACTGAAGCTTTCTTT.

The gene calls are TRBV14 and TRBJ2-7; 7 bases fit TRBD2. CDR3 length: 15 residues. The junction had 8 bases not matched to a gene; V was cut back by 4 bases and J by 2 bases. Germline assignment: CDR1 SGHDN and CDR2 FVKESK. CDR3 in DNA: TGTGCCAGCAGCCCCCTCCCAGGACTAGCCTACGAGCAGTACTTC. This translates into CASSPLPGLAYEQYF.

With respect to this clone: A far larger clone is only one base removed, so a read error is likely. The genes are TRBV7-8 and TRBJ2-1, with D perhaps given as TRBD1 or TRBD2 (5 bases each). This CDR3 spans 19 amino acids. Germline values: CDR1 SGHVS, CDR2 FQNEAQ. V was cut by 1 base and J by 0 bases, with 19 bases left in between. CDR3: CASSLGKKLVGGSYNEQFF. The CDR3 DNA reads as TGTGCCAGCAGCTTAGGAAAGAAACTGGTTGGGGGCTCCTACAATGAGCAGTTCTTC.

CDR3 nucleotides: TGTGCCAGCAGTGACTCACAGTCCGGGGAGCTGTTTTTT. Translated, it gives CASSDSQSGELFF. The V gene is TRBV6-4, the J gene TRBJ2-2; D remains unclear. Per germline, CDR1 MRHNA and CDR2 SNTAGT. The length of the CDR3 is 13 residues. V lost 0 bases to trimming and J lost 6 bases, with 5 bases between them.

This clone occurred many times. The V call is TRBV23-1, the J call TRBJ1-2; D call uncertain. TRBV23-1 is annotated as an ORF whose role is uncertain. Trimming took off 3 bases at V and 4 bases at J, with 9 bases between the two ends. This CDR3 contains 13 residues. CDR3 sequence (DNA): TGCGCCAGCAGTCATCAGGAACTCTATGGCTACACCTTC. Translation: CASSHQELYGYTF.

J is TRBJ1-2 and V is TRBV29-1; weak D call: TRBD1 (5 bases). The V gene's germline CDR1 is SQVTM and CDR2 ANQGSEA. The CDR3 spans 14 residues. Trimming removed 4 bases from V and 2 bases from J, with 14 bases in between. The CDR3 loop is CSVVGDDRNYGYTF. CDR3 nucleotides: TGCAGCGTTGTGGGGGATGACCGAAACTATGGCTACACCTTC.

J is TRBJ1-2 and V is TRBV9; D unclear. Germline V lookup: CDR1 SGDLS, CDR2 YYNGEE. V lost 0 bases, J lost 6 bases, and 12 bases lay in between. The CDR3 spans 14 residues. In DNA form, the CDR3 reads TGTGCCAGCAGCGTAGCTTCGCAGCAAGATGGCTACACCTTC. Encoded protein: CASSVASQQDGYTF.

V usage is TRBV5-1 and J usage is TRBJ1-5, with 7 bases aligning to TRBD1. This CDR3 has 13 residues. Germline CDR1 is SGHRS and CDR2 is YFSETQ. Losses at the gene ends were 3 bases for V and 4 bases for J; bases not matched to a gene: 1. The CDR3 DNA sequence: TGCGCCAGCAGCTCGGGACAGAATCAGCCCCAGCATTTT. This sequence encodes CASSSGQNQPQHF.

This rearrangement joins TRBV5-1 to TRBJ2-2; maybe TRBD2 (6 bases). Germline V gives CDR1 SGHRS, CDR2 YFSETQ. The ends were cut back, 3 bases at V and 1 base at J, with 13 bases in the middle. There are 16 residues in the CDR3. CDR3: CASSSTGTGNTGELFF. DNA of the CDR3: TGCGCCAGCAGCTCCACCGGGACTGGGAACACCGGGGAGCTGTTTTTT.